Detailed here is one TCR beta chain. These data come from a study of shared clonotypes between healthy human individuals. CDR1 MDHEN and CDR2 SYDVKM come from the germline V gene. CDR3 size: 12 residues. Sequencing used immunoSEQ multiplex PCR; TCRdb keeps in-frame clones, though not all of them. This table has some 1 million clones, under 80% appearing once. The source is a man aged 18 to 30 in good health. This sequence joins TRBV28 and TRBJ2-5; D may match TRBD1 or TRBD2 (5 bases each). The J call is doubtful: the DNA matches TRBJ2-7 better. The specimen sequenced was memory CD4+ T cells sorted from blood. As to subset: CD45RA-negative fraction. The CDR3 DNA reads TGTGCCAGCAGGAGGGCAGGGAGCGAGCAGTACTTC. Translation: CASRRAGSEQYF.